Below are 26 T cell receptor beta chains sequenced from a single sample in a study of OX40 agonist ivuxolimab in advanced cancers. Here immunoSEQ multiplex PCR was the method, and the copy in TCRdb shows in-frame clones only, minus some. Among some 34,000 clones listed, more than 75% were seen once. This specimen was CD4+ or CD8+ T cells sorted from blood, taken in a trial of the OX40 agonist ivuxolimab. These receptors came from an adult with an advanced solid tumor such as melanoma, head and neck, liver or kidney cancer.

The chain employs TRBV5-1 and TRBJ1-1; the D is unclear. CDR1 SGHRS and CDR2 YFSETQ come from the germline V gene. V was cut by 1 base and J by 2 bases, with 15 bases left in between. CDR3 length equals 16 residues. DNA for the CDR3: TGCGCCAGCAGCTTGCCTCGGGCAGGAGGCAACACTGAAGCTTTCTTT. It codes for CASSLPRAGGNTEAFF.

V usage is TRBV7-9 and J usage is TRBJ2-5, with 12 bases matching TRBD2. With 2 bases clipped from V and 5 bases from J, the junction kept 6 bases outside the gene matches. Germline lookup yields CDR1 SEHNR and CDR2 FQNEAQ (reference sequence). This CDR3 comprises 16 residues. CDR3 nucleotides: TGTGCCAGCAGCTTAAAATCCCTAGCGGGGGGGGAGACCCAGTACTTC. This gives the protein CASSLKSLAGGETQYF.

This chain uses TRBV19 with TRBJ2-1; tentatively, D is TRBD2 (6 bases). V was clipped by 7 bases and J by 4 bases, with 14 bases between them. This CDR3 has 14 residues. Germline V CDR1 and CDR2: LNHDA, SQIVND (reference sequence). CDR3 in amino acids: CASTLGGDYNEQFF. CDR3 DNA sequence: TGTGCCAGTACCCTCGGCGGGGATTACAATGAGCAGTTCTTC. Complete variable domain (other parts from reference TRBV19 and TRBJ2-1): DGGITQSPKYLFRKEGQNVTLSCEQNLNHDAMYWYRQDPGQGLRLIYYSQIVNDFQKGDIAEGYSVSREKKESFPLTVTSAQKNPTAFYLCASTLGGDYNEQFFGPGTRLTVL.

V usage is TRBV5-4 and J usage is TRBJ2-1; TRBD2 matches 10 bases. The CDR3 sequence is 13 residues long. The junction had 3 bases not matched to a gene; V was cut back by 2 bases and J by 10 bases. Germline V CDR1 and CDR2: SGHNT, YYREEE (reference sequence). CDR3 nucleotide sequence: TGTGCCAGCAGCTTAGCGGGGGGGCAAGAGCAGTTCTTC. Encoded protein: CASSLAGGQEQFF.

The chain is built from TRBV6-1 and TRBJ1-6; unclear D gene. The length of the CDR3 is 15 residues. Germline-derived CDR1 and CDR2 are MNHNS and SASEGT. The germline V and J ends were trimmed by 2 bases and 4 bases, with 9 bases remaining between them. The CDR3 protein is CASSESGNYNSPLHF. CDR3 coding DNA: TGTGCCAGCAGTGAATCCGGCAATTATAATTCACCCCTCCACTTT.

The CDR3 sequence is CASSEGQGADTQYF. The CDR3 DNA follows: TGTGCCAGCAGCGAGGGACAGGGGGCAGATACGCAGTATTTT. This chain links TRBV5-6 with TRBJ2-3; 11 nucleotides agree with TRBD1. Looked up from germline, CDR1 is SGHDT and CDR2 is YYEEEE. The CDR3 is 14 amino acids. V gave up 4 bases and J gave up 4 bases; unmatched junction bases: 2.

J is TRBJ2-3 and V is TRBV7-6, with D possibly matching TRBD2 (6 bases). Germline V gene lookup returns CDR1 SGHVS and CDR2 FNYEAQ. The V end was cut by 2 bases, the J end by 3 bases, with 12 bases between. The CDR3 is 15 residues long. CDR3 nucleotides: TGTGCCAGCAGCTTACTTTCAGGGAGGACAGATACGCAGTATTTT. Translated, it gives CASSLLSGRTDTQYF. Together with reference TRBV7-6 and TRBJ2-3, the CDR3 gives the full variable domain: GAGVSQSPRYKVTKRGQDVALRCDPISGHVSLYWYRQALGQGPEFLTYFNYEAQQDKSGLPNDRFSAERPEGSISTLTIQRTEQRDSAMYRCASSLLSGRTDTQYFGPGTRLTVL.

As DNA, the CDR3 is TGTGCCAGCAGCGCCAGCCGGGGGTCCCCCACGGACACTGAAGCTTTCTTT. Protein: CASSASRGSPTDTEAFF. The genes are TRBV7-6 and TRBJ1-1, with D maybe TRBD1 (5 bases). Between the trimmed V and J ends, which lost 5 bases and 3 bases, there was a span of 22 bases. The CDR3 length is 17 residues. Per germline, CDR1 SGHVS and CDR2 FNYEAQ. Filled out from reference TRBV7-6 and TRBJ1-1, the complete variable domain reads GAGVSQSPRYKVTKRGQDVALRCDPISGHVSLYWYRQALGQGPEFLTYFNYEAQQDKSGLPNDRFSAERPEGSISTLTIQRTEQRDSAMYRCASSASRGSPTDTEAFFGQGTRLTVV.

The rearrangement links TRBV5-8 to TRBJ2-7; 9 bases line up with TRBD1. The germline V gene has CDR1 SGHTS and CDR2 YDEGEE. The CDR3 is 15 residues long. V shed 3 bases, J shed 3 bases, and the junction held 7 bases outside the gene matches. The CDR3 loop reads CASSSRDRDYYEQYF. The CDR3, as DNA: TGTGCCAGCAGCTCCCGGGACAGGGACTACTACGAGCAGTACTTC.

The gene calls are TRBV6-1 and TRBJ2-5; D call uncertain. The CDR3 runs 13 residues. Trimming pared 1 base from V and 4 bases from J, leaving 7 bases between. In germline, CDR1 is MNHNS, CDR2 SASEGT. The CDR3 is CASSEEFAETQYF. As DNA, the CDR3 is TGTGCCAGCAGTGAAGAGTTCGCAGAGACCCAGTACTTC.

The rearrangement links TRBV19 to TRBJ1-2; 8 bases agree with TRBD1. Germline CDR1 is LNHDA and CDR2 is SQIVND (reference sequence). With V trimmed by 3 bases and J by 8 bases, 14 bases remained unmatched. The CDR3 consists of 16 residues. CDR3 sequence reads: CASSIFEGQVFFGYTF. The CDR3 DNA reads TGTGCCAGTAGTATCTTCGAGGGACAGGTCTTCTTCGGCTACACCTTC. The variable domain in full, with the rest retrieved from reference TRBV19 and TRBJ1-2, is DGGITQSPKYLFRKEGQNVTLSCEQNLNHDAMYWYRQDPGQGLRLIYYSQIVNDFQKGDIAEGYSVSREKKESFPLTVTSAQKNPTAFYLCASSIFEGQVFFGYTFGSGTRLTVV.

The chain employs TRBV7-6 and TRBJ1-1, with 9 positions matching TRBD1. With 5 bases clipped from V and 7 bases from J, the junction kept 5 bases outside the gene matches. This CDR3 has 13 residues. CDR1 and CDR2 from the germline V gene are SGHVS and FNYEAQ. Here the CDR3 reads CASSADRGHEAFF. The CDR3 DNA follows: TGTGCCAGCAGCGCGGACAGGGGCCATGAAGCTTTCTTT. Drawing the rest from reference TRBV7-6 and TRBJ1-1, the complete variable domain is GAGVSQSPRYKVTKRGQDVALRCDPISGHVSLYWYRQALGQGPEFLTYFNYEAQQDKSGLPNDRFSAERPEGSISTLTIQRTEQRDSAMYRCASSADRGHEAFFGQGTRLTVV.

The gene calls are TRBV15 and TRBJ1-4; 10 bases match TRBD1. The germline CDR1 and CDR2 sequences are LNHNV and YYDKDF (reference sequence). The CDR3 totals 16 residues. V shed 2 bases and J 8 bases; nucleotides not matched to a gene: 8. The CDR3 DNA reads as TGTGCCACCAGCAGACTCCCGGGACAGGGGAAGGAAAAACTGTTTTTT. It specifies CATSRLPGQGKEKLFF.

The CDR3: CASSSDYHNEQFF. The DNA of the CDR3 is TGTGCCAGCAGCTCGGACTACCACAATGAGCAGTTCTTC. The V and J genes are TRBV5-4 and TRBJ2-1; a possible D gene is TRBD2 (6 bases). Looked up from germline, CDR1 is SGHNT and CDR2 is YYREEE (reference sequence). The V and J ends lost 3 bases and 5 bases respectively, with 9 bases between them. This CDR3 is 13 amino acids long.

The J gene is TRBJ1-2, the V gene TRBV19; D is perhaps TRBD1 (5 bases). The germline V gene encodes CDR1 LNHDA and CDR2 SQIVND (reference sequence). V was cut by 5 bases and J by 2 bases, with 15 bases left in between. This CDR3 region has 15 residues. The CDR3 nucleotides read TGTGCCAGTAGTCCCGGGGACGCGTCCAACTATGGCTACACCTTC. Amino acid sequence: CASSPGDASNYGYTF.

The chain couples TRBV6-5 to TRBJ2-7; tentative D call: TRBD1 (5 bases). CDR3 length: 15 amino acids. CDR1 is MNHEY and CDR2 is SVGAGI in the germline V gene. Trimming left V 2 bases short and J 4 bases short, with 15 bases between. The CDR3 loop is CASSYKGLTPYEQYF. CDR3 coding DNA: TGTGCCAGCAGTTACAAGGGGCTGACTCCTTACGAGCAGTACTTC.

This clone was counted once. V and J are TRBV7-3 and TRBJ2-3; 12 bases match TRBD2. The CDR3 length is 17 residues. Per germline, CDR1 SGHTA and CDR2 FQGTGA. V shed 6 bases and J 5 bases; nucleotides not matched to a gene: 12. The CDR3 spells CASRNLGLAGTGDTQYF. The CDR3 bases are TGTGCCAGCAGAAACCTCGGACTAGCGGGAACCGGAGATACGCAGTATTTT.

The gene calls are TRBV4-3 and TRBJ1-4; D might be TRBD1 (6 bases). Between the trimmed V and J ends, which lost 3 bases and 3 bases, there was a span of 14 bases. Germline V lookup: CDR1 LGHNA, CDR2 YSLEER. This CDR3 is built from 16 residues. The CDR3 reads CASSQGGAVANEKLFF. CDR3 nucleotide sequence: TGCGCCAGCAGCCAGGGGGGGGCCGTAGCTAATGAAAAACTGTTTTTT.

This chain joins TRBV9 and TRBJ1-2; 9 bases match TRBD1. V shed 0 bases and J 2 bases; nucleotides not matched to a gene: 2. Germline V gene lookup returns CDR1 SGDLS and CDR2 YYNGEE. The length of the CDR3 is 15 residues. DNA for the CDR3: TGTGCCAGCAGCGTAGGAGGGACAGGGAACTATGGCTACACCTTC. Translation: CASSVGGTGNYGYTF.

The CDR3 coding sequence is TGCAGCGTTGAAGGGGGACCATTAAACAATGAGCAGTTCTTC. It specifies CSVEGGPLNNEQFF. The chain joins TRBV29-1 to TRBJ2-1; the D call may be TRBD1 or TRBD2 (5 bases each). V lost 1 base, J lost 5 bases, and 12 bases lay in between. The CDR3 spans 14 residues. Per the germline V gene, CDR1 is SQVTM and CDR2 is ANQGSEA.

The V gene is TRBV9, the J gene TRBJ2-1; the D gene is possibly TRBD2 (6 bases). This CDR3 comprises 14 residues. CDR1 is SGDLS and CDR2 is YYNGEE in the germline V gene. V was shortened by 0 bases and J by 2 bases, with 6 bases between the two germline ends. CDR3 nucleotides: TGTGCCAGCAGCGTAGCGGGGGCCTACAATGAGCAGTTCTTC. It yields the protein CASSVAGAYNEQFF.

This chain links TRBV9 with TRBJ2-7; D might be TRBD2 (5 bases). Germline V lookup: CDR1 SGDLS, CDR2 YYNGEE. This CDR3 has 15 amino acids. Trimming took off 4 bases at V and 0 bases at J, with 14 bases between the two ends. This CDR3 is CASSSREGYSYEQYF. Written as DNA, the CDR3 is TGTGCCAGCAGCAGTCGAGAGGGATACTCCTACGAGCAGTACTTC. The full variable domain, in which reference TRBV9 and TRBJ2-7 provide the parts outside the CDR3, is DSGVTQTPKHLITATGQRVTLRCSPRSGDLSVYWYQQSLDQGLQFLIQYYNGEERAKGNILERFSAQQFPDLHSELNLSSLELGDSALYFCASSSREGYSYEQYFGPGTRLTVT.

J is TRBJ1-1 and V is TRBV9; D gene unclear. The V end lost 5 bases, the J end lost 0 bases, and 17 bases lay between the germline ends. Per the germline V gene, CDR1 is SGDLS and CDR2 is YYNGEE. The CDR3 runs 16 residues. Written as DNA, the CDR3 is TGTGCCAGCAGTTCTTCCAACACCCACATGAACACTGAAGCTTTCTTT. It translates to CASSSSNTHMNTEAFF. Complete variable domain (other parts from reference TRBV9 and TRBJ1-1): DSGVTQTPKHLITATGQRVTLRCSPRSGDLSVYWYQQSLDQGLQFLIQYYNGEERAKGNILERFSAQQFPDLHSELNLSSLELGDSALYFCASSSSNTHMNTEAFFGQGTRLTVV.

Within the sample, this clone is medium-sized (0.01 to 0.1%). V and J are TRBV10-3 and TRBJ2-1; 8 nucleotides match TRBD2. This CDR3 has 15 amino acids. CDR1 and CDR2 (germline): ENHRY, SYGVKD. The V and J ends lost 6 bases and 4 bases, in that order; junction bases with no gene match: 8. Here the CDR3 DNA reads TGTGCCATCAGCCCACGTAGCGGGGTTTACAATGAGCAGTTCTTC. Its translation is CAISPRSGVYNEQFF.

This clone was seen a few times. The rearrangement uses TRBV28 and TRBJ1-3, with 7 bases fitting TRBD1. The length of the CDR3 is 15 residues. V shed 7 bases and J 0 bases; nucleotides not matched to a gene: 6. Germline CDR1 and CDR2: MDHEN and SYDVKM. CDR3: CASTTGLVSGNTIYF. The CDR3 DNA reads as TGTGCCAGCACGACAGGGCTAGTCTCTGGAAACACCATATATTTT.

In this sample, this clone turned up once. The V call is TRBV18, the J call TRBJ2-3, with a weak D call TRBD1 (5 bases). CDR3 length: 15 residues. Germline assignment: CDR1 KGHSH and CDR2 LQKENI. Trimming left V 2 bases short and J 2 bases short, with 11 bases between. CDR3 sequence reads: CASSPGHTTTDTQYF. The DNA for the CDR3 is TGTGCCAGCTCACCAGGACACACGACCACAGATACGCAGTATTTT.